The clone carrying this TCR beta chain was picked up a small number of times. The authors' processing: Estimates of nucleated cell counts were drawn from the amplification of reference gene primers. Assay: immunoSEQ multiplex PCR; the TCRdb copy retains only in-frame clones and omits some. V and J calls and clone size are copied from that table; D and trimming were computed from the DNA. The sample records 55,000 to 70,000 clones, roughly 86% being singletons. The data stem from a study of blood T cell repertoires in COVID-19. Overall study: COVID-19 samples from acute and convalescent phases originated in the United States, Italy and Spain. The analysed material was cDNA or gDNA that came from T cells, B-cell-depleted T cells, or PBMCs.

Material: peripheral blood. The source is a man between 60 and 70 years old with active or convalescent COVID-19.

CDR3 sequence (DNA): TGTGCCAGTAGGAGGTTAGCGGGGGCCCGACTGAACACCGGGGAGCTGTTTTTT. Translation gives CASRRLAGARLNTGELFF. V usage is TRBV19 and J usage is TRBJ2-2; 9 bases are a match to TRBD2. Germline loops: CDR1 LNHDA, CDR2 SQIVND (reference sequence). The V and J ends lost 6 bases and 1 base, in that order; junction bases with no gene match: 12. The CDR3 sequence is 18 residues long.